These 11 T cell receptor beta chains came from one sample sequenced in a study of blood T cell repertoires in COVID-19. Sequencing was performed with immunoSEQ multiplex PCR; in TCRdb, only in-frame clones are kept and a portion is missing. The sample contains about 670,000 clones, around 89% of which appear only once. The sample was peripheral blood. The source of these receptors is a woman between 18 and 29 years old with acute or convalescent COVID-19.

The chain employs TRBV2 and TRBJ2-1, with 11 bases fitting TRBD2. Germline V gives CDR1 SNHLY, CDR2 FYNNEI. J gave up 8 bases and V 5 bases, and 8 bases lay outside the gene matches. The length of the CDR3 is 15 residues. The DNA of the CDR3 is TGTGCCAGCAGTATAGCGGGGGGGCCTTCGGATGAGCAGTTCTTC. It translates to CASSIAGGPSDEQFF.

V gene TRBV5-1 combines with J gene TRBJ1-1; possibly TRBD1 for D (5 bases). Deletions cut 6 bases from V and 2 bases from J, with 17 bases between. Germline V gene lookup returns CDR1 SGHRS and CDR2 YFSETQ. This CDR3 region has 15 residues. For the CDR3, the DNA is TGCGCCAGCATATCGGGCAGGGTTGGTAACACTGAAGCTTTCTTT. Translated: CASISGRVGNTEAFF.

The J gene is TRBJ2-7, the V gene TRBV12-3 or TRBV12-4, with D possibly TRBD2 on 6 matching bases. The CDR3 is made up of 13 amino acids. Between the trimmed V and J ends, which lost 4 bases and 3 bases, there was a span of 10 bases. CDR3 in DNA: TGTGCCAGCAGTTCCGGGACTTACTACGAGCAGTACTTC. It translates to CASSSGTYYEQYF.

The V call is TRBV7-9, the J call TRBJ1-1; 7 bases are a match to TRBD1. The CDR3 covers 14 residues. V shed 1 base and J 4 bases; nucleotides not matched to a gene: 3. Per the germline V gene, CDR1 is SEHNR and CDR2 is FQNEAQ (reference sequence). In DNA form, the CDR3 reads TGTGCCAGCAGCTTAGACAGGGGATTCACTGAAGCTTTCTTT. Encoded protein: CASSLDRGFTEAFF. Full variable domain (outside the CDR3, taken from reference TRBV7-9 and TRBJ1-1): DTGVSQNPRHKITKRGQNVTFRCDPISEHNRLYWYRQTLGQGPEFLTYFQNEAQLEKSRLLSDRFSAERPKGSFSTLEIQRTEQGDSAMYLCASSLDRGFTEAFFGQGTRLTVV.

V gene TRBV5-5 combines with J gene TRBJ1-2; TRBD1 matches 7 bases. This CDR3 has 15 residues. The V segment lost 5 bases and the J segment 4 bases; nucleotides outside the gene matches: 11. Germline lookup yields CDR1 SGHKS and CDR2 YYEKEE (reference sequence). The chain's CDR3 is CASSSSDRSFYGYTF. Written as DNA, the CDR3 is TGTGCCAGCAGTTCGTCGGACAGGTCTTTCTATGGCTACACCTTC.

The count of this clone is one. The genes are TRBV7-2 and TRBJ2-6, with a possible D match to TRBD1 (5 bases). Trimming took 2 bases from V and 0 from J, leaving 11 bases between them. The CDR3 contains 17 residues. The germline CDR1 and CDR2 sequences are SGHTA and FQGNSA. CDR3 region: CASSLTDTLSGANVLTF. The CDR3 DNA follows: TGTGCCAGCAGCTTAACGGACACGCTCTCTGGGGCCAACGTCCTGACTTTC.

CDR3 sequence (DNA): TGTGCCAGCAGTCCAGTTGTAATCCCCCACGAGCAGTACTTC. Protein: CASSPVVIPHEQYF. The chain uses TRBV11-2 and TRBJ2-7; D remains unclear. CDR3 length: 14 residues. The germline V and J ends were trimmed by 6 bases and 5 bases, with 17 bases remaining between them. Germline CDR1 SGHAT, CDR2 FQNNGV.

The rearrangement links TRBV7-2 to TRBJ2-2; a possible D gene is TRBD2 (5 bases). This CDR3 has 16 amino acids. The V gene's germline CDR1 is SGHTA and CDR2 FQGNSA. Trimming took 4 bases from V and 0 from J, leaving 12 bases between them. The CDR3 is CASSSPDSTNTGELFF. In nucleotides, the CDR3 is TGTGCCAGCAGCTCCCCGGACTCCACGAACACCGGGGAGCTGTTTTTT.

The rearrangement uses TRBV24-1 and TRBJ2-2; the match to TRBD1 covers 11 bases. The ends lost 9 bases at V and 8 bases at J; junction bases unmatched: 4. CDR1 is KGHDR and CDR2 is SFDVKD in the germline V gene. The CDR3 sequence is 13 residues long. As DNA, the CDR3 is TGTGCCACCGGACAGGGGGCGGTTGGGGAGCTGTTTTTT. Residues: CATGQGAVGELFF.

The gene calls are TRBV7-2 and TRBJ1-2; TRBD1 might be the D (5 bases). The CDR3 covers 14 residues. Germline CDR1 and CDR2: SGHTA and FQGNSA. The V end was cut by 5 bases, the J end by 7 bases, with 17 bases between. In nucleotides, the CDR3 is TGTGCCAGCAGCCCGGGAGCCGTGGGGGGTGGCTACACCTTC. As protein: CASSPGAVGGGYTF.

The rearrangement joins TRBV11-2 to TRBJ1-1; D is possibly TRBD1 (6 bases). The CDR3 spans 16 residues. Trimming took off 3 bases at V and 4 bases at J, with 18 bases between the two ends. The V gene's germline CDR1 is SGHAT and CDR2 FQNNGV. The CDR3 loop is CASSFSQGIGGTEAFF. Here the CDR3 DNA reads TGTGCCAGCAGCTTCAGTCAGGGGATAGGGGGCACTGAAGCTTTCTTT.